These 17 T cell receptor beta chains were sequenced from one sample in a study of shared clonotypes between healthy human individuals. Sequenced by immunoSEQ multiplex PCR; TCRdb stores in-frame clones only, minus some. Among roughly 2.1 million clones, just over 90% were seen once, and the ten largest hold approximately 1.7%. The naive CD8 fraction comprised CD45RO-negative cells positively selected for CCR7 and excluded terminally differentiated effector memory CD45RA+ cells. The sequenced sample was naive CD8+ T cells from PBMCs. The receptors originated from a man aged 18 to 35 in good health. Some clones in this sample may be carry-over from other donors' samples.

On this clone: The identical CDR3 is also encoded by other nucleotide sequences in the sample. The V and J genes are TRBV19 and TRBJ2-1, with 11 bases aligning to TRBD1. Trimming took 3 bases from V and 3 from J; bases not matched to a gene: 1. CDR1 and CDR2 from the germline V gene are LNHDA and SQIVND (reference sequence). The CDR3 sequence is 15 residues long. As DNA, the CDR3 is TGTGCCAGTAGTATTGGGACAGGGGGCTACAATGAGCAGTTCTTC. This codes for CASSIGTGGYNEQFF.

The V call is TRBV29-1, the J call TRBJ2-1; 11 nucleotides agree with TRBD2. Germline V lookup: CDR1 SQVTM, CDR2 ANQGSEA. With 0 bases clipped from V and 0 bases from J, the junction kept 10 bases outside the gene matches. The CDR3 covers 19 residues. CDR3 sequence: CSVEDHGLAGRSSYNEQFF. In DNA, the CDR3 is TGCAGCGTTGAAGATCATGGACTAGCGGGCCGGAGCTCCTACAATGAGCAGTTCTTC.

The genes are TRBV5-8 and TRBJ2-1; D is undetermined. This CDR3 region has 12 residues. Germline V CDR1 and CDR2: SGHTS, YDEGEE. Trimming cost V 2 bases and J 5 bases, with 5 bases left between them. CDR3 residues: CASSFFNNEQFF. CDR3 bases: TGTGCCAGCAGCTTTTTTAACAATGAGCAGTTCTTC.

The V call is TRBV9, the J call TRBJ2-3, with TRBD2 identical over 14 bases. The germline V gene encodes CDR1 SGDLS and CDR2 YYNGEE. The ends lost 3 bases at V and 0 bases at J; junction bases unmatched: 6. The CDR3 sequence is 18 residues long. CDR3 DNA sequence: TGTGCCAGCAGCGCGACTAGCGGGAGGGCCGTCAGCACAGATACGCAGTATTTT. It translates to CASSATSGRAVSTDTQYF.

CDR3: CASSHVDPGEQYF. The DNA of the CDR3 is TGTGCCAGCAGCCATGTGGACCCGGGTGAGCAGTACTTC. The gene calls are TRBV4-2 and TRBJ2-7; the D is unclear. The CDR3 sequence is 13 residues long. V was clipped by 3 bases and J by 7 bases, with 13 bases between them. CDR1 is LGHNA and CDR2 is YNFKEQ in the germline V gene.

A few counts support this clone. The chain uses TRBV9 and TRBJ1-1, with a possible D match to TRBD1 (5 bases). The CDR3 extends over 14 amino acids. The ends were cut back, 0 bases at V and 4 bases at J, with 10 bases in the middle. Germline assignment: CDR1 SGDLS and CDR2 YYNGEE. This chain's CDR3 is CASSVGREGTEAFF. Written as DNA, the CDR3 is TGTGCCAGCAGCGTAGGCAGGGAGGGCACTGAAGCTTTCTTT. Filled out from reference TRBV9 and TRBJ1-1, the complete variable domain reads DSGVTQTPKHLITATGQRVTLRCSPRSGDLSVYWYQQSLDQGLQFLIQYYNGEERAKGNILERFSAQQFPDLHSELNLSSLELGDSALYFCASSVGREGTEAFFGQGTRLTVV.

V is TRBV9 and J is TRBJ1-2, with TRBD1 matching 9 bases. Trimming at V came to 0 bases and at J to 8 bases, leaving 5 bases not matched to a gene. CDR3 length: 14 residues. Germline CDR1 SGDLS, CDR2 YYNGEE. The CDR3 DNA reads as TGTGCCAGCAGCGTAGCGCCAACAGGGGGCGGCTACACCTTC. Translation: CASSVAPTGGGYTF.

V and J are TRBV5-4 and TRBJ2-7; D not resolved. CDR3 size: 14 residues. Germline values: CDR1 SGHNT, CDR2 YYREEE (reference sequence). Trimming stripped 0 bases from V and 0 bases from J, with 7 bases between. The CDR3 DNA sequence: TGTGCCAGCAGCTTGGGGAGTAGCTCCTACGAGCAGTACTTC. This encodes CASSLGSSSYEQYF.

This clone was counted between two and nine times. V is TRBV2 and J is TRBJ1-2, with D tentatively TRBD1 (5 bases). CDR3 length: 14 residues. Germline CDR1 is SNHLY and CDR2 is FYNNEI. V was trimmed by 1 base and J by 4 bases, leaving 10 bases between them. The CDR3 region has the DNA TGTGCCAGCAGTGAAGAGGGGTTTGGCTATGGCTACACCTTC. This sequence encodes CASSEEGFGYGYTF. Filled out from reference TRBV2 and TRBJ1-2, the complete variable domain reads EPEVTQTPSHQVTQMGQEVILRCVPISNHLYFYWYRQILGQKVEFLVSFYNNEISEKSEIFDDQFSVERPDGSNFTLKIRSTKLEDSAMYFCASSEEGFGYGYTFGSGTRLTVV.

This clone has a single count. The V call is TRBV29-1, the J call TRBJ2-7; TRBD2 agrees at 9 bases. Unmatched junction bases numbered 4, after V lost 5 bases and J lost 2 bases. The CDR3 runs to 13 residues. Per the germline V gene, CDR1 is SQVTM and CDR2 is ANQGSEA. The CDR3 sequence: CSVTGTSTYEQYF. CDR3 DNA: TGCAGCGTTACCGGGACTAGCACCTACGAGCAGTACTTC.

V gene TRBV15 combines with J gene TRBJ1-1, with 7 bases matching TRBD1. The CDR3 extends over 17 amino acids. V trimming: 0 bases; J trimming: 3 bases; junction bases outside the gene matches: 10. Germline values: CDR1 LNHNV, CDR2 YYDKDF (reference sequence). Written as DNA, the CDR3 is TGTGCCACCAGCAGAGATAGACAGGGCCCGGGGGACACTGAAGCTTTCTTT. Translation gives CATSRDRQGPGDTEAFF.

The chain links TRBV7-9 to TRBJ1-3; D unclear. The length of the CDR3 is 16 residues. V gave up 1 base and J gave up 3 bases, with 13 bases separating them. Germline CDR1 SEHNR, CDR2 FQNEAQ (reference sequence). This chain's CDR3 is CASSLVWERIGNTIYF. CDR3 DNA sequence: TGTGCCAGCAGCTTAGTTTGGGAAAGGATTGGAAACACCATATATTTT.

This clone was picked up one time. CDR3 protein: CASSLAPTGEGYTF. DNA for the CDR3: TGTGCCAGCAGCTTAGCACCGACAGGGGAAGGCTACACCTTC. The rearrangement links TRBV7-8 to TRBJ1-2; 8 positions agree with TRBD1. CDR1 SGHVS and CDR2 FQNEAQ come from the germline V gene. The length of the CDR3 is 14 residues. The V segment lost 0 bases and the J segment 8 bases; nucleotides outside the gene matches: 5.

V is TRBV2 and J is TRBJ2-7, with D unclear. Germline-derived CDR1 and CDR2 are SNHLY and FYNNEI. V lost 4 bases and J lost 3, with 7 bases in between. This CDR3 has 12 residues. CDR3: CASSGSDYEQYF. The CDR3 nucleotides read TGTGCCAGCAGTGGGTCCGACTACGAGCAGTACTTC.

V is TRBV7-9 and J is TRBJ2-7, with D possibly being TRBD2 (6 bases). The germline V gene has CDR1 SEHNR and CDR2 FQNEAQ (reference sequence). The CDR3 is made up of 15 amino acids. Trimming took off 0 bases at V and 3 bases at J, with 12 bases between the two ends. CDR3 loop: CASSLAVLASYEQYF. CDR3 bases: TGTGCCAGCAGCTTAGCGGTCCTAGCGAGCTACGAGCAGTACTTC.

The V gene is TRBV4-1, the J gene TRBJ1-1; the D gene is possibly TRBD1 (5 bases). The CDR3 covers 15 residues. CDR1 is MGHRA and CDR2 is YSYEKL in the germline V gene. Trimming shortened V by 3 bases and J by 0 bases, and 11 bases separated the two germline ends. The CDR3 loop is CASSHSTALNTEAFF. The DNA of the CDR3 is TGCGCCAGCAGCCATTCGACAGCTTTGAACACTGAAGCTTTCTTT.

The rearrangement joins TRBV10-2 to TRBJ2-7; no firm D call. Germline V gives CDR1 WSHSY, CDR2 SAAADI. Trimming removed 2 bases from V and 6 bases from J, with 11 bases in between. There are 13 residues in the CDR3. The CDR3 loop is CASSEVAVGEQYF. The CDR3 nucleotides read TGCGCCAGCAGTGAGGTTGCGGTCGGCGAGCAGTACTTC.